In this sample, the clone carrying this T cell receptor (beta chain) turned up many times. Its target is not known. Amplified TCR beta CDR3 regions came from RNA transcripts. Using the HTBI primer set, a first-round RT-PCR was run on the TCR CDR3. From the multiplex PCR reads, TCRdb called clonotypes with MiXCR, one entry per CDR3 protein. The sample consists of fewer than 900,000 distinct CDR3 sequences, 15% to 20% of them appearing once. CDR3 length: 15 residues. V shed 5 bases, J shed 2 bases, and the junction held 7 bases outside the gene matches. Germline V gene sequence: CDR1 SEHNR, CDR2 FQNEAQ (reference sequence). This record belongs to a study of T cells in Graves' hyperthyroidism and ophthalmopathy. General observations from the study: Ophthalmopathy and stable hyperthyroidism were separated by a 13 V-J model.

This TCR was recovered from a man aged 18 to 29 with Graves' hyperthyroidism. J is TRBJ2-7 and V is TRBV7-9; 9 bases map to TRBD1. Material for sequencing was blood. CDR3 DNA: TGTGCCAGCAGCCCGGGGACAGGGTTGGCCTACGAGCAGTACTTC. Amino acids: CASSPGTGLAYEQYF.